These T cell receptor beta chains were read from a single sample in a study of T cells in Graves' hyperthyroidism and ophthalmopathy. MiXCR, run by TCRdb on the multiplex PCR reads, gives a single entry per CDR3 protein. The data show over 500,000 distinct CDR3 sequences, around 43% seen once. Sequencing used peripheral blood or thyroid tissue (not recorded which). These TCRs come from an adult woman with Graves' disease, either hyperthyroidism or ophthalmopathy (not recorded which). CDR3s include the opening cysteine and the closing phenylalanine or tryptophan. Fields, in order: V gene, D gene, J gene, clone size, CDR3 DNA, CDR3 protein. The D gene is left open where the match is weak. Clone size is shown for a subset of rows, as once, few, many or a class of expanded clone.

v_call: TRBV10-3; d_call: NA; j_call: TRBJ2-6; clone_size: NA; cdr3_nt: TGTGCCATCAGTAACGACAGGTCCCCTGGGGCCAACGTCCTGACTTTC; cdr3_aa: CAISNDRSPGANVLTF
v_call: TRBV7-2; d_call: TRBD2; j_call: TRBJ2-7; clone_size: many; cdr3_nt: TGTGCCAGCAGCTTAGTGTCGGCTAGCGGGAGCCCGTACGAGCAGTACTTC; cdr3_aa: CASSLVSASGSPYEQYF
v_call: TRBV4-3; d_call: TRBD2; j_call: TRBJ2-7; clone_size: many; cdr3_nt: TGCGCCAGCAGCCAGATGGATGGGACTACGCGATACGAGCAGTACTTC; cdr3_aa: CASSQMDGTTRYEQYF
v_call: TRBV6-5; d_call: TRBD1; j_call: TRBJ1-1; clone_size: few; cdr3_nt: TGTGCCAGCAGCCTCCGACCCGGACAGGGGAGGTGGGTAGCTTTCTTT; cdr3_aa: CASSLRPGQGRWVAFF
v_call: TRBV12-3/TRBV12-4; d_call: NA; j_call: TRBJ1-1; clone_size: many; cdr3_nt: TGTGCCAGCAGTTCCGACCCCGCATCCCCCCCAGCTTTCTTT; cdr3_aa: CASSSDPASPPAFF
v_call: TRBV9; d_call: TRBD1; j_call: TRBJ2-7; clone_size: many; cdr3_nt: TGTGCCAGCAGTCGGGACAGCTACGAGCAGTACTTC; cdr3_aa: CASSRDSYEQYF
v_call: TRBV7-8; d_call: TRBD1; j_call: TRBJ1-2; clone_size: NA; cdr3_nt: TGTGCCAGCATCACCCCCGGGACAGGGGAGGAAGGCTACACCTTC; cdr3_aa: CASITPGTGEEGYTF
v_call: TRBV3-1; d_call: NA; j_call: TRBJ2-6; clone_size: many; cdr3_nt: TGTGCCAGCAGCCAAGATCTGGGCTCTGGGGCCAACGTCCTGACTTTC; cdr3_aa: CASSQDLGSGANVLTF
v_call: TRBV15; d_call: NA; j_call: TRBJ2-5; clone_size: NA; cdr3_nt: TGTGCCACCAGCAGAGGACAGGTTGGAGAGACCCAGTACTTC; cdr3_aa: CATSRGQVGETQYF
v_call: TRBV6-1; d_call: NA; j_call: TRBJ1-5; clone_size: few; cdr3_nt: TGTGCCAGCAGCCACCCTTGGGGGTTAGGTCAGCCCCAGCATTTT; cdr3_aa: CASSHPWGLGQPQHF
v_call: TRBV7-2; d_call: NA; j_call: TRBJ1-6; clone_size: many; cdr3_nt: TGTGCCAGCAGCTTAGAAAGACTACATAATTCACCCCTCCACTTT; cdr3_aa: CASSLERLHNSPLHF
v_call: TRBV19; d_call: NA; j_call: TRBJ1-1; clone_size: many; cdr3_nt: TGTGCCAGTAGTACCTCCGGAAAAACTGAAGCTTTCTTT; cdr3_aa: CASSTSGKTEAFF
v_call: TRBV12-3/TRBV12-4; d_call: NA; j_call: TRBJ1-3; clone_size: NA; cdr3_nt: TGTGCCAGCAGTTTAGGGGTAGCAGCTAGAAACACCATATATTTT; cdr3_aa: CASSLGVAARNTIYF
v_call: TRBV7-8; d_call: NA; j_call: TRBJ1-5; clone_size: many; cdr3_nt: TGTGCCAGCAGCTCGGAGACCTTTACTAATCAGCCCCAGCATTTT; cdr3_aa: CASSSETFTNQPQHF
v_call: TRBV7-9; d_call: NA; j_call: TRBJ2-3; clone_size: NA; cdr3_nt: TGTGCCAGCAGCTGGGGCGGACCCACAGATACGCAGTATTTT; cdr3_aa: CASSWGGPTDTQYF
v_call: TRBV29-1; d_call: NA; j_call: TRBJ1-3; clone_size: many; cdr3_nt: TGCAGCGCCTCCCTGACCTTGGGAAACACCATATATTTT; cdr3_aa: CSASLTLGNTIYF
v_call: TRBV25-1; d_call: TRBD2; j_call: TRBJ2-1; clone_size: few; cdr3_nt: TGTGCCAGCAGAGGACTAGCGGGAGAAGAGCAGTTCTTC; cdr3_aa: CASRGLAGEEQFF
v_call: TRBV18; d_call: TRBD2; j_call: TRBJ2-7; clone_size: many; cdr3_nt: TGTGCCAGCTCACGCGGGAGAAGCAGCGAGCAGTACTTC; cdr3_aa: CASSRGRSSEQYF
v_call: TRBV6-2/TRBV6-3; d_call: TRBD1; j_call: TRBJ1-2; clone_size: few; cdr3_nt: TGTGCCAGCAGTACACCCAGGGGGTACCGATTTGGCTACACCTTC; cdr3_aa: CASSTPRGYRFGYTF
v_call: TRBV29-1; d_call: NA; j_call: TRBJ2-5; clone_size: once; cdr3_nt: TGCAGCGTGGCCAGGTTTACTCAGCAAGAGACCCAGTACTTC; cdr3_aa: CSVARFTQQETQYF
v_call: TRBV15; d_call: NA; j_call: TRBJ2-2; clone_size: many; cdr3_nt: TGTGCCACCAGCAGAGATAGGCTACTGAACACCGGGGAGCTGTTTTTT; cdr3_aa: CATSRDRLLNTGELFF
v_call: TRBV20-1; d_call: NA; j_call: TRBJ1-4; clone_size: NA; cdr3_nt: TGCAGTGCTAGAAGGGCAGCAACTAATGAAAAACTGTTTTTT; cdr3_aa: CSARRAATNEKLFF
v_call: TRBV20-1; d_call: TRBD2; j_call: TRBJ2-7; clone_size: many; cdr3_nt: TGCAGTGCTAGGCCCGGACTAGCTCCATCCTACGAGCAGTACTTC; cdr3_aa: CSARPGLAPSYEQYF
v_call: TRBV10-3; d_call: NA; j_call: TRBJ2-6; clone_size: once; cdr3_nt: TGTGCCATCAGGGGGTCCAACGTCCTGACTTTC; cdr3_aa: CAIRGSNVLTF
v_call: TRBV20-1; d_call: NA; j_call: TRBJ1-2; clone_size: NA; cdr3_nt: TGCAGTGCTGGGACCGGGACTAGGGTCTACACCTTC; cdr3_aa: CSAGTGTRVYTF
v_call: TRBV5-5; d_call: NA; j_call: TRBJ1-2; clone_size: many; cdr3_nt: TGTGCCAGCAGCCCCGGGAGTAGGTCTGTTTCATATGGCTACACCTTC; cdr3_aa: CASSPGSRSVSYGYTF
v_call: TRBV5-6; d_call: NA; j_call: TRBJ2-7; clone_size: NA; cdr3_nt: TGTGCCAGCAGCTTGCTAAACCCCTCCTACGAGCAGTACTTC; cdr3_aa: CASSLLNPSYEQYF
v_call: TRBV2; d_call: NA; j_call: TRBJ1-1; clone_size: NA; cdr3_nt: TGTGCCAGCAGTGTGGATACCGGTGGCACTGAAGCTTTCTTT; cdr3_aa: CASSVDTGGTEAFF
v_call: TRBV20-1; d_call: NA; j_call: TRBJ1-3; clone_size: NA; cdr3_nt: TGCAGTGCTAGAGTAGGGAGACCTGGAAACACCATATATTTT; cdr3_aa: CSARVGRPGNTIYF
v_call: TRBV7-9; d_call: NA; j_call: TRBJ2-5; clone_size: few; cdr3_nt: TGTGCCAGCAGCTACAAGTACCAAGAGACCCAGTACTTC; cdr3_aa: CASSYKYQETQYF
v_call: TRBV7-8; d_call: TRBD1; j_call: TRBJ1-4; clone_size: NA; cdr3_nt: TGTGCCAGCAGCGGGACAGGGAATAATAATGAAAAACTGTTTTTT; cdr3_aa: CASSGTGNNNEKLFF
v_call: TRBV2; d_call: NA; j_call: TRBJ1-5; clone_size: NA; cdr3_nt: TGTGCCGCGGCGTCCGGGACGGGTAGCAATCAGCCCCAGCATTTT; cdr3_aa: CAAASGTGSNQPQHF
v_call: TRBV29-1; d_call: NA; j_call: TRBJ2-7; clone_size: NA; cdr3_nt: TGTGCCTGGAGCGTGGGGCCAGTTTACGAGCAGTACTTC; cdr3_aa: CAWSVGPVYEQYF
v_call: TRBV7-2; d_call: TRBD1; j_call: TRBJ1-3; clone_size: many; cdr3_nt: TGTGCCAGCAGCTTAGTGGGGGGGACAGCAGGAAACACCATATATTTT; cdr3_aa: CASSLVGGTAGNTIYF
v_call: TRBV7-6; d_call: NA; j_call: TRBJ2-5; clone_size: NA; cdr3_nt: TGTGCCAGCAGCGCCGGGACTCACCCCGGGGGATACCAAGAGACCCAGTACTTC; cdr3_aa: CASSAGTHPGGYQETQYF
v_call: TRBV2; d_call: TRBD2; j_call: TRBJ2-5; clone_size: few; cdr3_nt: TGTGCCAGCAGAATAGCGGGAGGGGAAGAGACCCAGTACTTC; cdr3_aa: CASRIAGGEETQYF
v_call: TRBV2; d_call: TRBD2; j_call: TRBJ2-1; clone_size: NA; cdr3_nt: TGTGCCAGCATTGATGGAGCGGGAGGGCTAATCAATGAGCAGTTCTTC; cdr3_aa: CASIDGAGGLINEQFF
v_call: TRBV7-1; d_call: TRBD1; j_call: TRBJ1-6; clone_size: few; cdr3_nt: TGTGCCAGCAGCTCCGGACAGGGCCTAGGTTCACCCCTCCACTTT; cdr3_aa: CASSSGQGLGSPLHF
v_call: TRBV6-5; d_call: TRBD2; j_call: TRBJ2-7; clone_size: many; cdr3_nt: TGTGCCAGCAGTTACTCGGGAGGGCCGTACGAGCAGTACTTC; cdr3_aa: CASSYSGGPYEQYF
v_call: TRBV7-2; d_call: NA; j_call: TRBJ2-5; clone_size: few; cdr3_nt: TGTGCCAGCTCTCCTTCCGGGGTGAAGAAGACCCAGTACTTC; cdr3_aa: CASSPSGVKKTQYF